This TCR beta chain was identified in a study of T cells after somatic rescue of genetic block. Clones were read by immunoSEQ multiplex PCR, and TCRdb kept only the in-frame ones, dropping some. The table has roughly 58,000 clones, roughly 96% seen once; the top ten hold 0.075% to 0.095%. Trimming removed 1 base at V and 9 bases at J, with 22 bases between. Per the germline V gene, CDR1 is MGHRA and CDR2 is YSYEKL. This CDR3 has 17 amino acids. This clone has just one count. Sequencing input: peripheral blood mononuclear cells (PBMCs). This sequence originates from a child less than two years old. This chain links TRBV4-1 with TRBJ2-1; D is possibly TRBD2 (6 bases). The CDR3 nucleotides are TGCGCCAGCAGCCAAGGGAACCGGGACTCCCTGACGAGTGAGCAGTTCTTC. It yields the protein CASSQGNRDSLTSEQFF.